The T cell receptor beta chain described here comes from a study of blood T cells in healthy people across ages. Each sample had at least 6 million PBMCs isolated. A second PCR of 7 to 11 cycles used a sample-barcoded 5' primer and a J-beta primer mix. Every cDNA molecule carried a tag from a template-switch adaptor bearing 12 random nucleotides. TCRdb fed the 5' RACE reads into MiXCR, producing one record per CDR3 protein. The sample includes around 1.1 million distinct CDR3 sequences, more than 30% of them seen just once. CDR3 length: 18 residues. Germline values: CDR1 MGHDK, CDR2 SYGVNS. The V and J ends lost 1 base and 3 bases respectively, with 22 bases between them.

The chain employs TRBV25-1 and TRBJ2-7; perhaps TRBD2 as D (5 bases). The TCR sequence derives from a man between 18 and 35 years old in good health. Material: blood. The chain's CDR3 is CASSELPIKKDGNYEQYF. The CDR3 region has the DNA TGTGCCAGCAGTGAATTACCAATAAAGAAGGACGGGAACTACGAGCAGTACTTC.